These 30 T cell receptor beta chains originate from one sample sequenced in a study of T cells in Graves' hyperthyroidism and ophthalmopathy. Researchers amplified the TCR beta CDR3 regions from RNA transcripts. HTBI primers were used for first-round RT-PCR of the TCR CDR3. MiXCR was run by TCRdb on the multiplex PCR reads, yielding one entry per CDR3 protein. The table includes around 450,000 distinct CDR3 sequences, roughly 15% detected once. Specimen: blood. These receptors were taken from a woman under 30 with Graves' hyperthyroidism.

CDR3 amino acids: CAWSLAGGTQPQHF. For the CDR3, the DNA is TGTGCCTGGAGTCTTGCAGGGGGCACTCAGCCCCAGCATTTT. This chain links TRBV30 with TRBJ1-5; 8 positions agree with TRBD1. J lost 6 bases, V lost 2 bases, and 6 bases had no gene match. The CDR3 has 14 residues. Per germline, CDR1 GTSNPN and CDR2 SVGIG (reference sequence).

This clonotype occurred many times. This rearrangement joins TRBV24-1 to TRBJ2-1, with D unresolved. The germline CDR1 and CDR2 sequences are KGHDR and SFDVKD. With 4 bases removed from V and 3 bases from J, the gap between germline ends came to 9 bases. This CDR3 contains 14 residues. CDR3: CATSEQINYNEQFF. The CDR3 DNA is TGTGCCACCAGTGAACAAATAAACTACAATGAGCAGTTCTTC.

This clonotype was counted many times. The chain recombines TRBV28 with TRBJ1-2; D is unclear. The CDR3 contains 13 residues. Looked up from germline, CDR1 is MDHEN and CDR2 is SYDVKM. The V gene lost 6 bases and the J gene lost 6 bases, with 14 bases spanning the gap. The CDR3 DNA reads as TGTGCCAGCAGAGAGGGAACGCCGGATGGCTACACCTTC. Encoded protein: CASREGTPDGYTF.

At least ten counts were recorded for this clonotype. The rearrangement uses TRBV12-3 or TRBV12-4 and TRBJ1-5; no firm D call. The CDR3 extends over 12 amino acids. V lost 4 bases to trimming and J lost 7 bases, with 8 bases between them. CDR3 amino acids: CASSSGLQPQHF. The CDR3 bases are TGTGCCAGCAGTTCTGGTCTCCAGCCCCAGCATTTT.

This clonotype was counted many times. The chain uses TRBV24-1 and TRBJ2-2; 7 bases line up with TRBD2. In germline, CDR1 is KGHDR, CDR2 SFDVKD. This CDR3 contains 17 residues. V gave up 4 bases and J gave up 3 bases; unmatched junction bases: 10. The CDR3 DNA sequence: TGTGCCACCAGTGACCCCCGGGACTATGCGGACACCGGGGAGCTGTTTTTT. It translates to CATSDPRDYADTGELFF.

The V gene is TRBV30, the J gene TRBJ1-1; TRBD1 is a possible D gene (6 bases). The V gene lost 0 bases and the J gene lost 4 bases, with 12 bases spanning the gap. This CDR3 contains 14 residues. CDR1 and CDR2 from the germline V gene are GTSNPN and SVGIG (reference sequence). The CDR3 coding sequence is TGTGCCTGGAGTGTACAGGGAGGCAGCACTGAAGCTTTCTTT. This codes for CAWSVQGGSTEAFF.

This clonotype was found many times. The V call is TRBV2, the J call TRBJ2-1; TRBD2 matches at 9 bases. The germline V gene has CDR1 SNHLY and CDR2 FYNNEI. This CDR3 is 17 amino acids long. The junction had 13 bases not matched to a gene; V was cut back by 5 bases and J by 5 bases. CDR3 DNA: TGTGCCAGCAGTTTGATAGCGGGAGATATCTTGGACAATGAGCAGTTCTTC. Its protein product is CASSLIAGDILDNEQFF.

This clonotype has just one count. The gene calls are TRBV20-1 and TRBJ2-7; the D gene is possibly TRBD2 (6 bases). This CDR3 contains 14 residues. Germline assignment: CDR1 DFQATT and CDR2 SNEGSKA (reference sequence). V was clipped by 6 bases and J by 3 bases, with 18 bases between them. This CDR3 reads CSAPFGTRVYEQYF. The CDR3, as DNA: TGCAGTGCCCCTTTCGGGACTCGCGTCTACGAGCAGTACTTC.

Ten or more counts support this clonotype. In nucleotides, the CDR3 is TGTGCCAGCAGAAAAGACGGACAGGGGTATGATCGGAACTATGGCTACACCTTC. Residues: CASRKDGQGYDRNYGYTF. The chain combines TRBV28 with TRBJ1-2; 9 positions match TRBD1. The CDR3 runs to 18 residues. Germline V gives CDR1 MDHEN, CDR2 SYDVKM. With V trimmed by 6 bases and J by 2 bases, 16 bases remained unmatched.

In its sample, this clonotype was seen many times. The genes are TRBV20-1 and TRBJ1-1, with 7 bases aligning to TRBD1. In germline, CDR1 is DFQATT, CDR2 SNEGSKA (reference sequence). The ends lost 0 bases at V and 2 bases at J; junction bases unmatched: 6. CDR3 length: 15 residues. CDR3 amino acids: CSARDFNRGNTEAFF. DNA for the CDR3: TGCAGTGCTAGAGATTTTAACAGGGGAAACACTGAAGCTTTCTTT.

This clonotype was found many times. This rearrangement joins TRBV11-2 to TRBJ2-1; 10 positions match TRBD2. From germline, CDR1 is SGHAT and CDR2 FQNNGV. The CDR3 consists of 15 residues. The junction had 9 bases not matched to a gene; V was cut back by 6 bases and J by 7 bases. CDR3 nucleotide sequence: TGTGCCAGCAGGCGGACCGGGACTAGCGTAAATGAGCAGTTCTTC. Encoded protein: CASRRTGTSVNEQFF.

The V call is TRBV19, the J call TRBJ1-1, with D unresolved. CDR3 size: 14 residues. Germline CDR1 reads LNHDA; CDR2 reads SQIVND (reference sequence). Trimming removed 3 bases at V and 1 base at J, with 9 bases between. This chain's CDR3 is CASSIWSANTEAFF. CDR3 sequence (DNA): TGTGCCAGTAGTATCTGGTCAGCGAACACTGAAGCTTTCTTT.

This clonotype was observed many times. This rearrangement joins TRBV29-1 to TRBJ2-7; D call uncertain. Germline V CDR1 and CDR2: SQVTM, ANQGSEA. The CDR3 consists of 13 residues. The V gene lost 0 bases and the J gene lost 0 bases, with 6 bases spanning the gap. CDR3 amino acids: CSVEEQNSYEQYF. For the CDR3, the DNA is TGCAGCGTTGAAGAACAGAACTCCTACGAGCAGTACTTC.

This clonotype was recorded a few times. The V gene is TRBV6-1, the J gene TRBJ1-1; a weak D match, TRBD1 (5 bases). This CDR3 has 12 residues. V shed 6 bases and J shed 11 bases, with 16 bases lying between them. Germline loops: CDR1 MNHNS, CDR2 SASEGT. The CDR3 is CASRRTGESAFF. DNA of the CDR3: TGTGCCAGCAGGAGAACAGGTGAAAGTGCTTTCTTT.

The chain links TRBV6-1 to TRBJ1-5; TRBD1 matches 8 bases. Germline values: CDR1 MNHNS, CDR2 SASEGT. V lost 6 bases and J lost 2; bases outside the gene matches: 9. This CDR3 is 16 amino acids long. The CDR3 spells CASRATGQGGNQPQHF. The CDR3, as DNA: TGTGCCAGCAGAGCTACCGGACAGGGAGGCAATCAGCCCCAGCATTTT.

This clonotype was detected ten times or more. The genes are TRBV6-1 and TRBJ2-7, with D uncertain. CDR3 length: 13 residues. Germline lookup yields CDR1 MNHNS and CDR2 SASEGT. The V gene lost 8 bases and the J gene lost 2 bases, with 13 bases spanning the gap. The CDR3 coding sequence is TGTGCCAGCTCGCGGCAGGACCCCTACGAGCAGTACTTC. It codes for CASSRQDPYEQYF.

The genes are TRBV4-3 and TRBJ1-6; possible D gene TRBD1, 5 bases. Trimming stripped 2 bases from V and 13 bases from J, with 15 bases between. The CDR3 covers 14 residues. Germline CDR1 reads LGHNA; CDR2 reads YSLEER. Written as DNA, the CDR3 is TGCGCCAGCAGCCAAACGGGGGAGGAATGGCCCCTCCACTTT. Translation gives CASSQTGEEWPLHF.

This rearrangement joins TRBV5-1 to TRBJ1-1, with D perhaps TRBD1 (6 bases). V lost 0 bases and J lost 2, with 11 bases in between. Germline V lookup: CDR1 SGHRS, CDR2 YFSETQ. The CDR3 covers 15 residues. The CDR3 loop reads CASSLGGGHNTEAFF. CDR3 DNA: TGCGCCAGCAGCTTGGGGGGGGGCCACAACACTGAAGCTTTCTTT.

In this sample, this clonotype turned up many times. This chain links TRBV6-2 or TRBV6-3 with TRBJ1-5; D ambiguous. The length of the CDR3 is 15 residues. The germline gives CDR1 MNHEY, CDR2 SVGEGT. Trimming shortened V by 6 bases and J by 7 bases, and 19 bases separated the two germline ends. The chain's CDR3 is CASSSGREDVQPQHF. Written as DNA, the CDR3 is TGTGCCAGCAGCTCAGGACGGGAGGATGTGCAGCCCCAGCATTTT.

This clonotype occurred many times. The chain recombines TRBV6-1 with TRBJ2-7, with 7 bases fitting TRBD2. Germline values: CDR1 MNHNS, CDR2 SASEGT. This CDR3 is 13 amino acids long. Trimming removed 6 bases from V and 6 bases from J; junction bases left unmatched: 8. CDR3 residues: CASREREVPEQYF. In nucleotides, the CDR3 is TGTGCCAGCAGAGAGCGGGAAGTCCCCGAGCAGTACTTC.

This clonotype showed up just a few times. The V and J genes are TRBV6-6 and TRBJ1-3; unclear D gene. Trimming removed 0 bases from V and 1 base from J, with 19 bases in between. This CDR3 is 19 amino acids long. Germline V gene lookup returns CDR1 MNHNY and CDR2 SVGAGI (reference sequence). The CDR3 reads CASSYSGWARKESGNTIYF. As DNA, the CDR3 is TGTGCCAGCAGTTACTCGGGTTGGGCCCGAAAAGAGTCTGGAAACACCATATATTTT.

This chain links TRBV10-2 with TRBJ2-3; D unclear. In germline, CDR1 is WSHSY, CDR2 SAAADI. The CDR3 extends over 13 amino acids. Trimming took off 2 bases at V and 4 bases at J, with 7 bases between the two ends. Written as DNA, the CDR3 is TGCGCCAGCAGTGAGACGGGCCCAGATACGCAGTATTTT. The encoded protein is CASSETGPDTQYF.

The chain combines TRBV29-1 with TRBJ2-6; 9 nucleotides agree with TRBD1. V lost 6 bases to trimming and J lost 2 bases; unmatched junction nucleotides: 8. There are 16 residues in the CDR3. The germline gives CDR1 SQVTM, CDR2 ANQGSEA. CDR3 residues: CSVTGTGMPGANVLTF. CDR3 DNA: TGCAGCGTCACCGGGACAGGGATGCCTGGGGCCAACGTCCTGACTTTC.

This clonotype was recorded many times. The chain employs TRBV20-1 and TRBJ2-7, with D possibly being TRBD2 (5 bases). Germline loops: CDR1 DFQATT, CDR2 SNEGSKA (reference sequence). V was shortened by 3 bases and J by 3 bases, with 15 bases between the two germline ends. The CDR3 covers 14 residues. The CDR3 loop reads CSARDFQHVYEQYF. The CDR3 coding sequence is TGCAGTGCTAGGGACTTCCAGCATGTCTACGAGCAGTACTTC.

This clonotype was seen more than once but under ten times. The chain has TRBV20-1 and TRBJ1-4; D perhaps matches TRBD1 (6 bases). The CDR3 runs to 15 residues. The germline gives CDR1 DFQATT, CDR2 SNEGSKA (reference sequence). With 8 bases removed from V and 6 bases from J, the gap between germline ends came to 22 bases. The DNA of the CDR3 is TGCAGTATCCTATACCCCGAGGACAGCCATGAAAAACTGTTTTTT. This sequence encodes CSILYPEDSHEKLFF.

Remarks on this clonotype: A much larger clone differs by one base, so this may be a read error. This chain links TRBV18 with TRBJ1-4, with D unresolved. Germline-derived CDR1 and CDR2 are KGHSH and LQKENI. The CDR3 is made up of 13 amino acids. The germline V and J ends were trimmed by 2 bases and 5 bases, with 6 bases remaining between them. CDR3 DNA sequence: TGTGCCAGCTCACCAGTCCTGAATGAAAAACTGTTTTTT. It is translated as CASSPVLNEKLFF.

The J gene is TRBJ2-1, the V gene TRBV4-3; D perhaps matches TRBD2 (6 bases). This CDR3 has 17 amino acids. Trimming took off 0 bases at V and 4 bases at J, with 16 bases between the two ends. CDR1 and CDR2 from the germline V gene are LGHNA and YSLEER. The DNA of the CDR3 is TGCGCCAGCAGCCAAGAAACGGGACTCAGCTTTTACAATGAGCAGTTCTTC. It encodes CASSQETGLSFYNEQFF.

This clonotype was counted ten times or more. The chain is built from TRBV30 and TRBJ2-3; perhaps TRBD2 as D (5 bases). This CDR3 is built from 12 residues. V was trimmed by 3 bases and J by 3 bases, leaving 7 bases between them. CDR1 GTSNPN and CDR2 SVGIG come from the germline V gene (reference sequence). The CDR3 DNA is TGTGCCTGGAGCGGGGAAACAGATACGCAGTATTTT. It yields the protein CAWSGETDTQYF.

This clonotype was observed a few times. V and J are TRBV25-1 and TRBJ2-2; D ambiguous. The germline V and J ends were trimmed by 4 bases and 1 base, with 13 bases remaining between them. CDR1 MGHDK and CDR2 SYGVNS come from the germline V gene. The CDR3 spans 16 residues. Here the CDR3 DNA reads TGTGCCAGCAGTGGGGCCGCAGCTATGAACACCGGGGAGCTGTTTTTT. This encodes CASSGAAAMNTGELFF.

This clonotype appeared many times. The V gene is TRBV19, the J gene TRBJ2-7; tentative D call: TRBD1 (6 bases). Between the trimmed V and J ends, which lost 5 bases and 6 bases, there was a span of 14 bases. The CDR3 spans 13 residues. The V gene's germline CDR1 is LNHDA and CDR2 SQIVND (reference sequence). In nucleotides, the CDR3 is TGTGCCAGTAGTCCCTCACAGGGATCCGAGCAGTACTTC. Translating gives CASSPSQGSEQYF.